This is a list of T cell receptor beta chains from one sample in a study of cytomegalovirus exposure and HLA in healthy donors. The data were produced by immunoSEQ multiplex PCR, yet TCRdb's version contains in-frame clones alone and is incomplete. Of roughly 130,000 clones in the sample, approximately 80% were seen once. The sequenced sample consisted of PBMCs. The source is a boy between 2 and 15 years old in good health and CMV-seronegative. Both conserved end residues are part of each CDR3. The D gene is left open where the match is weak. Part of the rows lack a size; the others show once, few, many or a class for expanded clones.

D gene,V gene,clone size,J gene,CDR3 protein,CDR3 DNA
TRBD1,TRBV27,once,TRBJ1-2,CASSSFLQGGGYTF,TGTGCCAGCAGTTCTTTCCTACAGGGGGGCGGCTACACCTTC
TRBD1,TRBV5-6,.,TRBJ2-7,CASRHDRGEQYF,TGTGCCAGCAGGCACGACAGGGGAGAGCAGTACTTC
TRBD1,TRBV25-1,once,TRBJ2-3,CASSGRWLNTGADTQYF,TGTGCCAGCAGTGGCCGCTGGCTAAACACAGGGGCAGATACGCAGTATTTT
TRBD1,TRBV11-2,.,TRBJ2-2,CASTLFHTGGHGELFF,TGTGCCAGCACCCTTTTCCATACAGGGGGCCACGGGGAGCTGTTTTTT
TRBD2,TRBV6-1,.,TRBJ2-3,CASSEVAGGQDTQYF,TGTGCCAGCAGTGAAGTCGCGGGGGGGCAAGATACGCAGTATTTT
.,TRBV6-4,.,TRBJ2-1,CASKPGGSYNEQFF,TGTGCCAGCAAACCAGGAGGCTCCTACAATGAGCAGTTCTTC
TRBD1,TRBV5-8,.,TRBJ1-1,CASSSWGQSMVKAFF,TGTGCCAGCAGCTCCTGGGGACAGTCAATGGTGAAAGCTTTCTTT
TRBD1,TRBV5-1,.,TRBJ2-6,CASSTGQSFSGANVLTF,TGCGCCAGCAGCACGGGACAGTCTTTCTCTGGGGCCAACGTCCTGACTTTC
TRBD1,TRBV4-2,.,TRBJ1-5,CASSPVGQGEQPQHF,TGTGCCAGCAGCCCTGTGGGACAGGGCGAACAGCCCCAGCATTTT
.,TRBV7-3,.,TRBJ2-1,CASSYGSSSYNEQFF,TGTGCCAGCAGCTACGGTTCTAGCTCCTACAATGAGCAGTTCTTC
TRBD2,TRBV6-4,few,TRBJ2-1,CASSEEREGSYNEQFF,TGTGCCAGCAGTGAAGAGCGGGAGGGCTCCTACAATGAGCAGTTCTTC
TRBD1,TRBV4-2,once,TRBJ1-2,CASSPGTGNLPGYTF,TGTGCCAGCAGCCCCGGGACAGGAAATCTCCCCGGCTACACCTTC
.,TRBV27,.,TRBJ1-1,CASSLGSLNTEAFF,TGTGCCAGCAGTTTGGGCAGCCTGAACACTGAAGCTTTCTTT
.,TRBV27,few,TRBJ2-2,CASTQAGELFF,TGTGCCAGCACCCAGGCCGGGGAGCTGTTTTTT
.,TRBV4-1,.,TRBJ1-5,CASSQPGGQPQHF,TGCGCCAGCAGCCAACCGGGGGGACAGCCCCAGCATTTT
.,TRBV18,.,TRBJ1-1,CASSPLSTEAFF,TGTGCCAGCTCACCCCTCAGCACTGAAGCTTTCTTT
TRBD1,TRBV30,once,TRBJ1-6,CAWSPRTGLHF,TGTGCCTGGAGTCCAAGGACAGGCCTCCACTTT
.,TRBV5-6,.,TRBJ2-1,CASSLGLLDVIYNEQFF,TGTGCCAGCAGCTTGGGACTTCTTGACGTCATTTACAATGAGCAGTTCTTC
.,TRBV15,.,TRBJ2-3,CATSRPSDTQYF,TGTGCCACCAGCAGACCTTCAGATACGCAGTATTTT
TRBD1,TRBV7-2,.,TRBJ2-7,CASSPTTSTGMGEQYF,TGTGCCAGCAGCCCCACCACTTCGACAGGGATGGGCGAGCAGTACTTC
TRBD2,TRBV19,.,TRBJ2-2,CASSNRRLSGANTGELFF,TGTGCCAGTAGCAATCGGCGCCTTAGCGGGGCGAACACCGGGGAGCTGTTTTTT
.,TRBV6-5,once,TRBJ1-2,CASSYSGGLVGYTF,TGTGCCAGCAGTTACTCAGGCGGTCTCGTTGGCTACACCTTC
.,TRBV12-2,.,TRBJ1-2,CASRIGTGGDPLCGYTF,TGTGCAAGTCGCATCGGGACAGGGGGCGATCCTCTATGTGGCTACACCTTC
.,TRBV11-2,.,TRBJ2-3,CASSLTLVDTQYF,TGTGCCAGCAGCTTAACTTTGGTAGATACGCAGTATTTT
.,TRBV2,.,TRBJ2-1,CASSRQVKGNEQFF,TGTGCCAGCAGTAGACAGGTTAAAGGCAATGAGCAGTTCTTC
.,TRBV7-2,.,TRBJ1-6,CASSLGGGEPLHF,TGTGCCAGCAGCTTAGGGGGGGGAGAACCCCTCCACTTT
TRBD1,TRBV2,.,TRBJ1-4,CASSDGGRRGLGEKLFF,TGTGCCAGCAGTGATGGGGGTCGAAGGGGGCTTGGTGAAAAACTGTTTTTT
TRBD1,TRBV10-3,.,TRBJ2-1,CAIRTDRVNEQFF,TGTGCCATCAGAACTGACAGGGTCAATGAGCAGTTCTTC
.,TRBV6-5,.,TRBJ1-1,CASRGGTEAFF,TGTGCCAGCAGAGGGGGTACTGAAGCTTTCTTT
.,TRBV29-1,.,TRBJ2-3,CSVATGSAQYF,TGCAGCGTGGCAACGGGGTCGGCGCAGTATTTT
.,TRBV29-1,.,TRBJ1-1,CSVVGSGWAAAFF,TGCAGCGTTGTCGGGTCGGGATGGGCGGCAGCTTTCTTT
.,TRBV5-1,.,TRBJ1-1,CASSFVMNTEAFF,TGCGCCAGCAGCTTTGTAATGAACACTGAAGCTTTCTTT
.,TRBV7-2,.,TRBJ2-7,CASSFEVYEQYF,TGTGCCAGCAGCTTTGAGGTATACGAGCAGTACTTC
.,TRBV6-5,.,TRBJ1-2,CASSYEAGVNGYTF,TGTGCCAGCAGTTACGAGGCAGGGGTGAATGGCTACACCTTC
.,TRBV4-1,.,TRBJ2-5,CASSQDIQETQYF,TGCGCCAGCAGCCAAGACATTCAAGAGACCCAGTACTTC
TRBD1,TRBV6-5,.,TRBJ1-1,CASSYEGTGTKAFF,TGTGCCAGCAGTTACGAGGGGACAGGGACTAAAGCTTTCTTT
.,TRBV2,.,TRBJ1-3,CASRRKTSGDTIYF,TGTGCCAGCAGAAGGAAAACAAGCGGGGACACCATATATTTT
.,TRBV5-1,.,TRBJ2-5,CASSDNSRGRYQETQYF,TGCGCCAGCAGCGATAATAGCAGGGGCCGGTACCAAGAGACCCAGTACTTC